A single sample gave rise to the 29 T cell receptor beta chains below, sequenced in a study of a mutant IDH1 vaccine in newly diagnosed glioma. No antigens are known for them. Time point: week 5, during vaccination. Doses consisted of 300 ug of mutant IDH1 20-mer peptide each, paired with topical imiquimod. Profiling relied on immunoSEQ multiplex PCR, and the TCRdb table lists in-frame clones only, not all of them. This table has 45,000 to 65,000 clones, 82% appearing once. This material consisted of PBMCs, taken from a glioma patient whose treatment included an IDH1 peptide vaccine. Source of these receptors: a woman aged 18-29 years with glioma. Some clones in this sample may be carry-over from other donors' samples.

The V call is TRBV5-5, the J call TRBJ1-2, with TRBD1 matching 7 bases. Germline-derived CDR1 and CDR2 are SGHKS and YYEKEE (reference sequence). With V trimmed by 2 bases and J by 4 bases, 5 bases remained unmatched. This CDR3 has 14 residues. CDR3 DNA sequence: TGTGCCAGCAGCTTAGAAGGGGACAGCTATGGCTACACCTTC. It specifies CASSLEGDSYGYTF. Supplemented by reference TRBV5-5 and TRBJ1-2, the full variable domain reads DAGVTQSPTHLIKTRGQQVTLRCSPISGHKSVSWYQQVLGQGPQFIFQYYEKEERGRGNFPDRFSARQFPNYSSELNVNALLLGDSALYLCASSLEGDSYGYTFGSGTRLTVV.

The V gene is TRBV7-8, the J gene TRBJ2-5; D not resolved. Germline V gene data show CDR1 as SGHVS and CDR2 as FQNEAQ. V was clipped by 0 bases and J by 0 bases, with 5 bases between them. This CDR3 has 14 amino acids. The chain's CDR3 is CASSLAGYQETQYF. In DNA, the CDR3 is TGTGCCAGCAGCTTAGCCGGGTACCAAGAGACCCAGTACTTC.

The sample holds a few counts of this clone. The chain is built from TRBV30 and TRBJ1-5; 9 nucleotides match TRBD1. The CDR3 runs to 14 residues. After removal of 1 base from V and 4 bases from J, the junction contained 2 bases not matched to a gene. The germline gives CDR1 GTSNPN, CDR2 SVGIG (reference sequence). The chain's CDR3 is CAWSAGQGNQPQHF. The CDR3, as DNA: TGTGCCTGGAGTGCTGGACAGGGGAATCAGCCCCAGCATTTT.

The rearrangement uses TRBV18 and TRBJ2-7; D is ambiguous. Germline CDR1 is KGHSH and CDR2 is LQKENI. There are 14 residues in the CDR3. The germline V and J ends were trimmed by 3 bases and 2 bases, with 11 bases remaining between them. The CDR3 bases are TGTGCCAGCTCACCTCTCGGTTGGGCCTACGAGCAGTACTTC. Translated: CASSPLGWAYEQYF. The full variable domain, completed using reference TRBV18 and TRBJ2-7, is NAGVMQNPRHLVRRRGQEARLRCSPMKGHSHVYWYRQLPEEGLKFMVYLQKENIIDESGMPKERFSAEFPKEGPSILRIQQVVRGDSAAYFCASSPLGWAYEQYFGPGTRLTVT.

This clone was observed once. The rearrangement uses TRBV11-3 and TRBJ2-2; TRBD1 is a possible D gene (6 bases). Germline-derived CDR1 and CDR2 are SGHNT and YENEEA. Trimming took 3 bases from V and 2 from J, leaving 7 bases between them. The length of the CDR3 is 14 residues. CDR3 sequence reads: CASSLGHNTGELFF. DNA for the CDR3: TGTGCCAGCAGCTTGGGACATAACACCGGGGAGCTGTTTTTT.

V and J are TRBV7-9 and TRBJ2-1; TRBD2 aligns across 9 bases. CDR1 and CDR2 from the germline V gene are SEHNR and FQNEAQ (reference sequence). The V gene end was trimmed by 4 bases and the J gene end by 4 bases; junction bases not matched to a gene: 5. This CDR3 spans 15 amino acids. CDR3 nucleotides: TGTGCCAGCAGCTCTAGCGGGAAAGGGTACAATGAGCAGTTCTTC. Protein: CASSSSGKGYNEQFF.

CDR3 coding DNA: TGTGCCAGCAGCTTGGAAGGGTCCAGCTCCTATAATTCACCCCTCCACTTT. Its translation is CASSLEGSSSYNSPLHF. The V call is TRBV7-9, the J call TRBJ1-6; no definite D call. From germline, CDR1 is SEHNR and CDR2 FQNEAQ (reference sequence). The CDR3 extends over 17 amino acids. V was shortened by 3 bases and J by 0 bases, with 12 bases between the two germline ends.

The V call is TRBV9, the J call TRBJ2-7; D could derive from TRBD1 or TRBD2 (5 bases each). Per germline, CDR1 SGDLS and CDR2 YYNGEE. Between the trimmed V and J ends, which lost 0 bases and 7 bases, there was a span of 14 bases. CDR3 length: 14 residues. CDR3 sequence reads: CASSVEIGAREQYF. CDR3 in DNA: TGTGCCAGCAGCGTAGAAATCGGGGCGCGGGAGCAGTACTTC.

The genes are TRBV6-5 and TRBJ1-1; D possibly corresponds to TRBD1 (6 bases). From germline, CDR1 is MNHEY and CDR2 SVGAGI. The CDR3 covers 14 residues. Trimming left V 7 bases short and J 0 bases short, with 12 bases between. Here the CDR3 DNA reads TGTGCCAGCAAGAGGGGGGGGATGAACACTGAAGCTTTCTTT. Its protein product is CASKRGGMNTEAFF.

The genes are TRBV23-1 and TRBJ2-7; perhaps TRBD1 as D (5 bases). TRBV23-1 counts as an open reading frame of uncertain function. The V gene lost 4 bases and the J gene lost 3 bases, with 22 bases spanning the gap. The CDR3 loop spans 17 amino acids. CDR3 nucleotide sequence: TGCGCCAGCAGTCCGATCCCGGACACGCACACAAACTACGAGCAGTACTTC. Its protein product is CASSPIPDTHTNYEQYF.

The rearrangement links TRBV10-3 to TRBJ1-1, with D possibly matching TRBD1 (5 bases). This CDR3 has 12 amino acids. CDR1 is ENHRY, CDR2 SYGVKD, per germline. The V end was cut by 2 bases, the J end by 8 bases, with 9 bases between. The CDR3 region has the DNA TGTGCCATCAGTGAGATATCAGGGGAAGCTTTCTTT. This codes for CAISEISGEAFF.

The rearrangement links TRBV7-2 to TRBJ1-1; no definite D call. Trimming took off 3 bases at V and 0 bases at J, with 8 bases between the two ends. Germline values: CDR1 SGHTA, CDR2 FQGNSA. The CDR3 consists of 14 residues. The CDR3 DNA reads TGTGCCAGCAGCTTTCTACGGATGAACACTGAAGCTTTCTTT. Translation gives CASSFLRMNTEAFF.

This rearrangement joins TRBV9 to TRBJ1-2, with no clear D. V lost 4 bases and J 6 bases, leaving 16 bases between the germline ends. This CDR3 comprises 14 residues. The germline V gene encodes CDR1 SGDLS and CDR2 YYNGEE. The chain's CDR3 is CASSPGVRTHGYTF. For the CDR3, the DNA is TGTGCCAGCAGCCCCGGCGTGCGGACCCATGGCTACACCTTC.

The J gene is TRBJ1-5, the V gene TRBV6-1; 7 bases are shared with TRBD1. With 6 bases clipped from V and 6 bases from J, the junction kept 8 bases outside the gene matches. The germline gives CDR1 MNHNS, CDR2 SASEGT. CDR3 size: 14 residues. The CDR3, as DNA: TGTGCCAGCAGCGAGGGGGCCGCGGGTCAGCCCCAGCATTTT. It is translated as CASSEGAAGQPQHF.

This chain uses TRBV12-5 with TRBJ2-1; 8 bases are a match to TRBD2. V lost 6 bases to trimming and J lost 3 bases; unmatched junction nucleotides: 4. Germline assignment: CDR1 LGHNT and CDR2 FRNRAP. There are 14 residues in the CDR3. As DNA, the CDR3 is TGTGCTAGTGGCCGGGGGGGAGGCTACAATGAGCAGTTCTTC. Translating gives CASGRGGGYNEQFF.

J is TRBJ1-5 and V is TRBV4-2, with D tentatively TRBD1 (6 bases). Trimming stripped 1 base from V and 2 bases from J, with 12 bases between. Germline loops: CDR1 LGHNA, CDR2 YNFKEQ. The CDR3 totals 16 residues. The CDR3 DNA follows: TGTGCCAGCAGCCAAGGCGCCAGGGGAGGCAATCAGCCCCAGCATTTT. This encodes CASSQGARGGNQPQHF.

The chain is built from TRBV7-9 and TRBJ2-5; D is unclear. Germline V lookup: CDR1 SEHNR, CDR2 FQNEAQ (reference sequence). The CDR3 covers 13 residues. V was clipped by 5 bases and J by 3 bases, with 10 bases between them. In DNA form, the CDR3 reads TGTGCCAGCAGCCCACGACCCGAAGAGACCCAGTACTTC. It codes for CASSPRPEETQYF.

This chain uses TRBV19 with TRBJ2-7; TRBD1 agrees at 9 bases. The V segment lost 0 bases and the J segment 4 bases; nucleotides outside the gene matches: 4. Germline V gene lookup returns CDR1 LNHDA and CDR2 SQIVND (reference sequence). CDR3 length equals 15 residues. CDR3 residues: CASSIEGTGFYEQYF. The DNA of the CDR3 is TGTGCCAGTAGTATAGAAGGGACAGGGTTTTACGAGCAGTACTTC.

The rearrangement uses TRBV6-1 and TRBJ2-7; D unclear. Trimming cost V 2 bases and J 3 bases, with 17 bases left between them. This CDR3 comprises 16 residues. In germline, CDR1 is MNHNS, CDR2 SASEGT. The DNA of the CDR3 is TGTGCCAGCAGTGAACGGGCAGGAGACCACCGCTACGAGCAGTACTTC. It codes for CASSERAGDHRYEQYF.

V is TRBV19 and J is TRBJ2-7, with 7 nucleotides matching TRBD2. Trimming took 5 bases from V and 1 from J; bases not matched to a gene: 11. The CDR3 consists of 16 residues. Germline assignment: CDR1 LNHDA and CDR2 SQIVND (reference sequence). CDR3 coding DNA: TGTGCCAGTAGTCAGTTCGGGGCGGGGGAATCCTACGAGCAGTACTTC. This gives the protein CASSQFGAGESYEQYF.

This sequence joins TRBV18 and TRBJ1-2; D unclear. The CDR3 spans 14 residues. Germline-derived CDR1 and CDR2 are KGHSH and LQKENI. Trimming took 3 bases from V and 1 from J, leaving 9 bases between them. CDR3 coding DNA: TGTGCCAGCTCACCGAAACTGGATAACTATGGCTACACCTTC. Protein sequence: CASSPKLDNYGYTF. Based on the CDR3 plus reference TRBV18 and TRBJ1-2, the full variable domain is NAGVMQNPRHLVRRRGQEARLRCSPMKGHSHVYWYRQLPEEGLKFMVYLQKENIIDESGMPKERFSAEFPKEGPSILRIQQVVRGDSAAYFCASSPKLDNYGYTFGSGTRLTVV.

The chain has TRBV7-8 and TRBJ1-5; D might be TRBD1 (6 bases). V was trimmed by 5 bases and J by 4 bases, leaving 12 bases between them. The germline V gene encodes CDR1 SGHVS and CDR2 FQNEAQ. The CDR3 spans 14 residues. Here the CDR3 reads CASSEGGPNQPQHF. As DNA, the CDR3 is TGTGCCAGCAGCGAGGGGGGCCCTAATCAGCCCCAGCATTTT. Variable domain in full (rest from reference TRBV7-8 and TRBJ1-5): GAGVSQSPRYKVAKRGQDVALRCDPISGHVSLFWYQQALGQGPEFLTYFQNEAQLDKSGLPSDRFFAERPEGSVSTLKIQRTQQEDSAVYLCASSEGGPNQPQHFGDGTRLSIL.

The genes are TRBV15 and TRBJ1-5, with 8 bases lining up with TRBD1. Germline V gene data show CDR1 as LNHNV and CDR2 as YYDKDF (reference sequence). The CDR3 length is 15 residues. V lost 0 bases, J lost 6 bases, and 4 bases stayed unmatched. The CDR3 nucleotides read TGTGCCACCAGCAGAGATTCAGGGGGCAGTCAGCCCCAGCATTTT. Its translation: CATSRDSGGSQPQHF.

The CDR3 DNA sequence: TGTGCCAGCAGTTTGGGAAGGGCCTACGAGCAGTACTTC. It translates to CASSLGRAYEQYF. V gene TRBV27 combines with J gene TRBJ2-7; D is ambiguous. Germline V lookup: CDR1 MNHEY, CDR2 SMNVEV (reference sequence). The CDR3 loop spans 13 amino acids. The V end lost 3 bases, the J end lost 2 bases, and 8 bases lay between the germline ends.

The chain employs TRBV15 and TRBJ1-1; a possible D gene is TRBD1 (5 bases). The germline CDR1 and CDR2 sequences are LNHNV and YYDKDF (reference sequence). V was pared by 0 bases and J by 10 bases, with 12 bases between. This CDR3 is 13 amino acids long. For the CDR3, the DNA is TGTGCCACCAGCAGAGATGGGGGGTCGGGAGCTTTCTTT. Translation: CATSRDGGSGAFF.

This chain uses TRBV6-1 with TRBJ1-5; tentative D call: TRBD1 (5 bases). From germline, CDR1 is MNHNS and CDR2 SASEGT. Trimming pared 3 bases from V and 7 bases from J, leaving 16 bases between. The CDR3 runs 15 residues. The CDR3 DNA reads TGTGCCAGCAGTGAGGCAGCAGGGTCAGAACAGCCCCAGCATTTT. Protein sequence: CASSEAAGSEQPQHF.

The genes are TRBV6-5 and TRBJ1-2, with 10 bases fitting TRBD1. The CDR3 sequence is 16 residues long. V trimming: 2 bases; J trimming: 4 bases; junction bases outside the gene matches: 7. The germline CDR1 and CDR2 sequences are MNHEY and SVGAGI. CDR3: CASSYTRTGGSYGYTF. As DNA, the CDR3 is TGTGCCAGCAGTTACACCAGGACAGGGGGGAGCTATGGCTACACCTTC.

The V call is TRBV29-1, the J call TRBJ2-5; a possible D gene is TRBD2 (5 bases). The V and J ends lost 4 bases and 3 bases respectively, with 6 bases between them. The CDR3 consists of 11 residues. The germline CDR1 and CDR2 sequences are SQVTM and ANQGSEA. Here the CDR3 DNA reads TGCAGCGTTGCCGGGGAAGAGACCCAGTACTTC. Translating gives CSVAGEETQYF.

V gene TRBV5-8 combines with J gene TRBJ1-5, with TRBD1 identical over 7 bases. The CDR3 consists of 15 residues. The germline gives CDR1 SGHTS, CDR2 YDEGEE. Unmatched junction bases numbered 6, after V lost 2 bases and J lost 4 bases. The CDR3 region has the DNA TGTGCCAGCAGCTTCGTCACAGGGGCAAATCAGCCCCAGCATTTT. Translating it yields CASSFVTGANQPQHF.